A selection of T cell receptor beta chains follows, all from one sample in a study of a mutant IDH1 vaccine in newly diagnosed glioma. Data came from immunoSEQ multiplex PCR; TCRdb stores just in-frame clones and leaves some out. Of approximately 28,000 clones listed, approximately 82% are singletons. For these TCRs, the target antigens are not known. The starting material was PBMCs, obtained from a glioma patient whose treatment included an IDH1 peptide vaccine. These receptors came from a young man with glioma. Each CDR3 is given with its conserved first and last residue. D genes are given only for firm matches. Clone size, where shown, is once, few, many, or a class for clones that have expanded.

TRBV5-1,TRBJ2-6,.,TRBD1,TGCGCCAGCAGCAGGGGACAGGGAGGGGAACTCTCTCTTGACAACGTCCTGACTTTC,CASSRGQGGELSLDNVLTF
TRBV28,TRBJ1-1,.,.,TGTGCCAGCAGGTTTATAATGGACACTGAAGCTTTCTTT,CASRFIMDTEAFF
TRBV6-5,TRBJ2-3,.,.,TGTGCCAGCAGTTGGCAGGGAACTACGCAGTATTTT,CASSWQGTTQYF
TRBV4-1,TRBJ1-1,.,TRBD1,TGCGCCAGCAGCCAACCCTCGGGTACAGGGGAATCGACTGAAGCTTTCTTT,CASSQPSGTGESTEAFF
TRBV2,TRBJ1-2,.,.,TGTGCCAGCAGTGGGCAACAGGTTAACTATGGCTACACCTTC,CASSGQQVNYGYTF
TRBV5-8,TRBJ1-5,.,.,TGTGCCAGCAGCTTTGATAGTAGCGGTCAGCCCCAGCATTTT,CASSFDSSGQPQHF
TRBV11-2,TRBJ1-1,.,.,TGTGCCAGCAGCTCCTGGGGGACGGTGAACACTGAAGCTTTCTTT,CASSSWGTVNTEAFF
TRBV30,TRBJ1-5,few,.,TGTGCCTTCTCCCCGGGGAGTGGGAGCAATCAGCCCCAGCATTTT,CAFSPGSGSNQPQHF
TRBV10-1,TRBJ1-1,few,.,TGCGCCAGCAGGGCGACAGCTATGAACACTGAAGCTTTCTTT,CASRATAMNTEAFF
TRBV5-1,TRBJ1-2,.,.,TGCGCCAGCAGCTTGGATACGGTTTCGGCGGGCTACACCTTC,CASSLDTVSAGYTF
TRBV19,TRBJ2-3,.,TRBD2,TGTGCCAGTAGTGCCGGACTAGCGGGGGGCACAGATACGCAGTATTTT,CASSAGLAGGTDTQYF
TRBV5-1,TRBJ2-7,.,TRBD1,TGCGCCAGCAGCTTCCTGGGACAGGGACACTACGAGCAGTACTTC,CASSFLGQGHYEQYF
TRBV5-5,TRBJ2-7,.,.,TGTGCCAGCAGCTTGGCAGGGAGCTCCTACGAGCAGTACTTC,CASSLAGSSYEQYF
TRBV6-5,TRBJ2-6,few,.,TGTGCCAGCAGTTACAGGGGGTCTGGGGCCAACGTCCTGACTTTC,CASSYRGSGANVLTF
TRBV30,TRBJ2-3,.,.,TGTGCCTGGAGTGTACGAGATACGCAGTATTTT,CAWSVRDTQYF
TRBV2,TRBJ1-2,.,.,TGTGCCACGTCAGGAGGGGAGCGTGGCTACACCTTC,CATSGGERGYTF
TRBV11-2,TRBJ2-5,.,.,TGTGCCAGCAGCTTAGAGGGGGCGCGGGGGACCCAGTACTTC,CASSLEGARGTQYF
TRBV5-6,TRBJ1-1,.,.,TGTGCCAGCATCCTGGGCGTAGGACGGTACACTGAAGCTTTCTTT,CASILGVGRYTEAFF
TRBV7-3,TRBJ2-2,few,.,TGTGCCAGCAGCTTAACATCAACGGGGACCGGGGAGCTGTTTTTT,CASSLTSTGTGELFF
TRBV5-4,TRBJ1-1,.,.,TGTGCCAGCGAATCGGACATGAACACTGAAGCTTTCTTT,CASESDMNTEAFF
TRBV2,TRBJ2-1,.,.,TGTGCCAGCAGTGAAGAACAGCGTTACAATGAGCAGTTCTTC,CASSEEQRYNEQFF
TRBV30,TRBJ1-2,.,TRBD1,TGTGCCTGGAGTGTTCGGAGGGGACAGGAGATGGCTCTCTATGGCTACACCTTC,CAWSVRRGQEMALYGYTF
TRBV6-5,TRBJ2-1,.,.,TGTGCCAGCAGTTACGATTGGGCTTCTACCTACAATGAGCAGTTCTTC,CASSYDWASTYNEQFF
TRBV6-6,TRBJ1-5,.,TRBD1,TGTGCCAGCAGTTTTCCTGAGACAGGGACTCAGCCCCAGCATTTT,CASSFPETGTQPQHF
TRBV5-1,TRBJ1-1,.,TRBD1,TGCGCCAGCAGCCCGATGACAGGGAGGAACACTGAAGCTTTCTTT,CASSPMTGRNTEAFF
TRBV10-3,TRBJ2-5,.,.,TGTGCCATCAGTGATTTCGGGGGTACCCAAGAGACCCAGTACTTC,CAISDFGGTQETQYF
TRBV10-3,TRBJ2-2,.,.,TGTGCCATCAGTTTCGCTCCGAACACCGGGGAGCTGTTTTTT,CAISFAPNTGELFF
TRBV6-5,TRBJ1-6,.,.,TGTGCCAGCAGTAGACTCCGGGGTTCACCCCTCCACTTT,CASSRLRGSPLHF
TRBV4-3,TRBJ2-7,.,.,TGCGCCAGCAGCCAAGATCAGAGAGGGGCTGGGCAGTACTTC,CASSQDQRGAGQYF
TRBV9,TRBJ1-2,once,.,TGTGCCAGCAGCGTAGGGGAAGTATTCTATGGCTACACCTTC,CASSVGEVFYGYTF
TRBV11-2,TRBJ1-2,.,.,TGTGCCAGCAGCTTAAGTCGGGTTGAGCGAACTACTAACTATGGCTACACCTTC,CASSLSRVERTTNYGYTF
TRBV6-1,TRBJ1-6,few,TRBD1,TGTGCCAGCAGTGACTTCACAGGGGGTCATTCACCCCTCCACTTT,CASSDFTGGHSPLHF
TRBV6-5,TRBJ2-2,.,.,TGTGCCAGCAGTTACTCGAAGTACTCCGGGGAGCTGTTTTTT,CASSYSKYSGELFF
TRBV2,TRBJ1-5,.,TRBD1,TGTGCCAGCAGCCAGACAGGGGCGAGGCAGCCCCAGCATTTT,CASSQTGARQPQHF
TRBV10-3,TRBJ1-1,.,.,TGTGCCATCAGTGAGTGGAGGGAGGACACTGAAGCTTTCTTT,CAISEWREDTEAFF
TRBV5-1,TRBJ2-7,.,.,TGCGCCAGCAGCTCATTTTTGGGAACCTACGAGCAGTACTTC,CASSSFLGTYEQYF
TRBV4-3,TRBJ2-7,.,.,TGCGCCAGCAGCCAAGTAATACCAGCGGGCTACGAGCAGTACTTC,CASSQVIPAGYEQYF
TRBV2,TRBJ2-2,.,.,TGTGCCAGCATAGGGCTAGAGGGAACCGGGGAGCTGTTTTTT,CASIGLEGTGELFF
TRBV19,TRBJ1-5,.,.,TGTGCCAGTAGTATTCTCCGGGCCGAGAATCAGCCCCAGCATTTT,CASSILRAENQPQHF
TRBV13,TRBJ2-7,.,.,TGTGCCAGCAGCATTAGTGGGGAGCAGTACTTC,CASSISGEQYF
TRBV5-1,TRBJ1-1,few,.,TGCGCCAGCCAACAGGGACTGAACACTGAAGCTTTCTTT,CASQQGLNTEAFF
TRBV9,TRBJ1-6,.,.,TGTGCCAGCAGCGTAGCCGCGGCTTTGGGGGGTAATTCACCCCTCCACTTT,CASSVAAALGGNSPLHF
TRBV13,TRBJ2-1,.,TRBD1,TGTGCCAGCAGTTACAGGGGGTCCTCCTACAATGAGCAGTTCTTC,CASSYRGSSYNEQFF
TRBV9,TRBJ2-5,.,.,TGTGCCAGCAGCACTCATTCGGGCCCAGGGCCCCAAGAGACCCAGTACTTC,CASSTHSGPGPQETQYF
TRBV29-1,TRBJ2-5,.,.,TGCAGCGTTGACGCCCGAAGCCTCCAAGAGACCCAGTACTTC,CSVDARSLQETQYF
TRBV5-1,TRBJ1-1,.,.,TGCGCCAGTCGGGACGGGAACACTGAAGCTTTCTTT,CASRDGNTEAFF
TRBV13,TRBJ1-5,.,.,TGTGCCAGCAGCTTAGGCGTCAGCAATCAGCCCCAGCATTTT,CASSLGVSNQPQHF
TRBV2,TRBJ2-7,.,.,TGTGCCAGCAGCAATAACGTAGCCTACGAGCAGTACTTC,CASSNNVAYEQYF
TRBV7-2,TRBJ1-1,.,.,TGTGCCAGCAGCTTAAGGGGAGGATACACTGAAGCTTTCTTT,CASSLRGGYTEAFF
TRBV7-2,TRBJ1-5,.,.,TGTGCCAGCAGGGGGGGAGTGAATCAGCCTCAGCATTTT,CASRGGVNQPQHF
TRBV7-8,TRBJ2-2,once,TRBD1,TGTGCCAGCAGCTTGGGACAGGGGGCTGGCGGGGAGCTGTTTTTT,CASSLGQGAGGELFF
TRBV19,TRBJ2-7,few,.,TGTGCCAGTAGTATTAACAGGGAGATCTACGAGCAGTACTTC,CASSINREIYEQYF
TRBV30,TRBJ2-5,.,.,TGTGCCTGGAGTGTTGGAGGAGAGACCCAGTACTTC,CAWSVGGETQYF
TRBV4-3,TRBJ2-3,.,TRBD1,TGCGCCAGCAGCCAAGAGGCAGGGGGCGTTTTAGCAGATACGCAGTATTTT,CASSQEAGGVLADTQYF
TRBV27,TRBJ2-7,.,.,TGTGCCAGCAGTTTAGGCCGGGACACCTACGAGCAGTACTTC,CASSLGRDTYEQYF